The 30 T cell receptor beta chains presented below share a single source sample, sequenced in a study of tissue T cells after allogeneic stem cell transplantation. Assay: immunoSEQ multiplex PCR; the TCRdb copy retains only in-frame clones and omits some. The data contain 500 to 800 clones, 45% of them seen just once; the ten biggest clones take up roughly 31%. The source was duodenal tissue, collected at autopsy. All receptors derive from a female patient aged 40-69 years with steroid-refractory graft-versus-host disease after an allogeneic stem cell transplant. Some T cells could come from the graft donor.

This clone occurred a few times. The chain uses TRBV7-9 and TRBJ1-6; no firm D call. The CDR3 loop spans 13 amino acids. Germline lookup yields CDR1 SEHNR and CDR2 FQNEAQ (reference sequence). Trimming removed 3 bases from V and 7 bases from J, with 7 bases in between. The CDR3 sequence is CASSFPGNSPLHF. The CDR3 DNA is TGTGCCAGCAGCTTTCCGGGAAATTCACCCCTCCACTTT.

Relative to its sample, this clone is large. The chain links TRBV24-1 to TRBJ2-4; 7 bases agree with TRBD1. V lost 0 bases to trimming and J lost 15 bases; unmatched junction nucleotides: 4. There are 12 residues in the CDR3. Germline V gene lookup returns CDR1 KGHDR and CDR2 SFDVKD. CDR3 amino acids: CATSDLVTGWYF. CDR3 DNA sequence: TGTGCCACCAGTGATTTGGTGACAGGGTGGTACTTC.

This clone was counted a few times. The chain couples TRBV5-1 to TRBJ2-2, with 11 bases that match TRBD1. Unmatched junction bases numbered 8, after V lost 4 bases and J lost 6 bases. The CDR3 has 16 residues. In germline, CDR1 is SGHRS, CDR2 YFSETQ. CDR3 protein: CASSLPPGQGAGELFF. The CDR3 DNA sequence: TGCGCCAGCAGCCTCCCACCGGGACAGGGGGCCGGGGAGCTGTTTTTT.

By share, this clone counts as large (0.1 to 1%). The rearrangement uses TRBV5-4 and TRBJ1-2, with 7 bases lining up with TRBD1. Per the germline V gene, CDR1 is SGHNT and CDR2 is YYREEE (reference sequence). The ends lost 0 bases at V and 7 bases at J; junction bases unmatched: 3. This CDR3 comprises 13 residues. CDR3 in DNA: TGTGCCAGCAGCTTGGCTACAGGGGCTGGCTACACCTTC. Protein: CASSLATGAGYTF.

The count of this clone is one. A much larger clone differs by one base, so this may be a read error. V usage is TRBV5-5 and J usage is TRBJ1-4, with 11 bases identical to TRBD1. The CDR3 loop spans 18 amino acids. The trim removed 2 bases at V and 6 bases at J, leaving 12 bases unmatched. CDR1 is SGHKS and CDR2 is YYEKEE in the germline V gene (reference sequence). CDR3 in amino acids: CASSLTGTGGIADEKLFF. The CDR3 coding sequence is TGTGCCAGCAGCTTAACCGGGACAGGGGGAATTGCAGATGAAAAACTGTTTTTT.

This chain joins TRBV7-9 and TRBJ2-7, with TRBD2 matching 8 bases. Germline CDR1 SEHNR, CDR2 FQNEAQ (reference sequence). V trimming: 5 bases; J trimming: 0 bases; junction bases outside the gene matches: 6. The CDR3 totals 15 residues. In DNA, the CDR3 is TGTGCCAGCAGCCTTACCGGGACTAGCTCCTACGAGCAGTACTTC. Translation gives CASSLTGTSSYEQYF.

The V gene is TRBV4-1, the J gene TRBJ2-2; no firm D call. In germline, CDR1 is MGHRA, CDR2 YSYEKL. The germline V and J ends were trimmed by 1 base and 4 bases, with 7 bases remaining between them. This CDR3 contains 14 residues. The CDR3 reads CASSQVGSTGELFF. CDR3 DNA: TGCGCCAGCAGCCAAGTTGGCAGCACCGGGGAGCTGTTTTTT.

The gene calls are TRBV19 and TRBJ1-2; TRBD1 aligns across 10 bases. V shed 1 base and J 7 bases; nucleotides not matched to a gene: 6. The CDR3 contains 15 residues. Germline-derived CDR1 and CDR2 are LNHDA and SQIVND (reference sequence). This chain's CDR3 is CASSIGQGARGGYTF. The DNA of the CDR3 is TGTGCCAGTAGTATAGGACAGGGGGCAAGGGGTGGCTACACCTTC.

A single count supports this clone. The CDR3 loop reads CAGGTDYSNQPQHF. CDR3 bases: TGTGCCGGCGGGACAGATTATAGCAATCAGCCCCAGCATTTT. The chain couples TRBV19 to TRBJ1-5, with 7 bases aligning to TRBD1. The V segment lost 11 bases and the J segment 0 bases; nucleotides outside the gene matches: 7. The CDR3 loop spans 14 amino acids. Germline CDR1 reads LNHDA; CDR2 reads SQIVND (reference sequence).

The CDR3 is CASSLNPSSYEQYF. CDR3 in DNA: TGTGCCAGCAGCTTAAACCCTAGCTCCTACGAGCAGTACTTC. The chain recombines TRBV7-9 with TRBJ2-7; no clear D. V lost 2 bases and J 0 bases, leaving 8 bases between the germline ends. Germline V gene data show CDR1 as SEHNR and CDR2 as FQNEAQ (reference sequence). This CDR3 region has 14 residues.

J is TRBJ1-6 and V is TRBV10-3; a possible D gene is TRBD1 (6 bases). The germline V and J ends were trimmed by 3 bases and 7 bases, with 10 bases remaining between them. In germline, CDR1 is ENHRY, CDR2 SYGVKD. This CDR3 comprises 14 residues. The CDR3 coding sequence is TGTGCCATCAGTGAACAGGGTGCGAATTCACCCCTCCACTTT. This encodes CAISEQGANSPLHF.

The chain joins TRBV2 to TRBJ2-1; 9 nucleotides line up with TRBD2. The CDR3 totals 14 residues. Germline V gene sequence: CDR1 SNHLY, CDR2 FYNNEI. J gave up 8 bases and V 10 bases, and 12 bases lay outside the gene matches. Here the CDR3 reads CANSPGLAVDEQFF. CDR3 nucleotides: TGTGCCAATTCGCCGGGACTAGCAGTCGATGAGCAGTTCTTC.

This clone has more than one count but fewer than ten. The chain uses TRBV9 and TRBJ1-1; no clear D. The CDR3 is 16 residues long. The V gene's germline CDR1 is SGDLS and CDR2 YYNGEE. V was pared by 4 bases and J by 0 bases, with 16 bases between. The CDR3 is CASSPDGFVVNTEAFF. For the CDR3, the DNA is TGTGCCAGCAGCCCCGACGGCTTCGTCGTGAACACTGAAGCTTTCTTT.

By sample fraction, this clone is large. This chain joins TRBV7-2 and TRBJ2-2, with D possibly matching TRBD2 (6 bases). Trimming removed 5 bases from V and 8 bases from J, with 18 bases in between. The CDR3 has 15 amino acids. Germline CDR1 and CDR2: SGHTA and FQGNSA. Written as DNA, the CDR3 is TGTGCCAGCAGCCCCCGTTGGGAGGCCGCTGGGGAGCTGTTTTTT. This codes for CASSPRWEAAGELFF.

This clone was counted only a few times. V is TRBV10-3 and J is TRBJ2-3, with unresolved D. V was clipped by 0 bases and J by 5 bases, with 9 bases between them. CDR1 is ENHRY, CDR2 SYGVKD, per germline. The CDR3 totals 14 residues. This chain's CDR3 is CAISESGQLDTQYF. The CDR3 DNA reads as TGTGCCATCAGTGAGTCGGGTCAGTTAGATACGCAGTATTTT.

The chain carries TRBV7-8 and TRBJ2-7; D possibly uses TRBD1 or TRBD2 (5 bases each). This CDR3 is built from 16 residues. V shed 1 base and J shed 0 bases, with 13 bases lying between them. Germline CDR1 is SGHVS and CDR2 is FQNEAQ. The CDR3 DNA sequence: TGTGCCAGCAGCTTAGTCGTAGGGACGGGCTCCTACGAGCAGTACTTC. It specifies CASSLVVGTGSYEQYF.

The chain uses TRBV27 and TRBJ2-7, with D tentatively TRBD2 (6 bases). The CDR3 spans 13 residues. Looked up from germline, CDR1 is MNHEY and CDR2 is SMNVEV (reference sequence). The V and J ends lost 8 bases and 3 bases respectively, with 14 bases between them. The chain's CDR3 is CASGTGVRYEQYF. The CDR3 nucleotides read TGTGCCAGCGGAACGGGAGTGCGCTACGAGCAGTACTTC.

This clone showed up just a few times. The V gene is TRBV7-2, the J gene TRBJ1-2, with D possibly matching TRBD1 (5 bases). V lost 0 bases to trimming and J lost 2 bases, with 7 bases between them. This CDR3 comprises 14 residues. From germline, CDR1 is SGHTA and CDR2 FQGNSA. The CDR3 here is CASSLAGGNYGYTF. For the CDR3, the DNA is TGTGCCAGCAGCTTAGCGGGGGGGAACTATGGCTACACCTTC.

By proportion, this clone is large. This rearrangement joins TRBV18 to TRBJ2-7; a possible D gene is TRBD1 (6 bases). This CDR3 has 16 amino acids. Germline CDR1 reads KGHSH; CDR2 reads LQKENI. V was cut by 3 bases and J by 3 bases, with 18 bases left in between. CDR3 in DNA: TGTGCCAGCTCACCCAAGAGGTTACAGGGTCTCTACGAGCAGTACTTC. This encodes CASSPKRLQGLYEQYF. Supplemented by reference TRBV18 and TRBJ2-7, the full variable domain reads NAGVMQNPRHLVRRRGQEARLRCSPMKGHSHVYWYRQLPEEGLKFMVYLQKENIIDESGMPKERFSAEFPKEGPSILRIQQVVRGDSAAYFCASSPKRLQGLYEQYFGPGTRLTVT.

The CDR3: CASSPDFGEQYF. As DNA, the CDR3 is TGTGCCAGCAGCCCGGACTTTGGCGAGCAGTACTTC. The rearrangement uses TRBV7-8 and TRBJ2-7, with D maybe TRBD2 (5 bases). This CDR3 has 12 residues. Trimming removed 5 bases at V and 6 bases at J, with 11 bases between. The germline V gene has CDR1 SGHVS and CDR2 FQNEAQ.

The CDR3 DNA is TGTGCCAGCAGCTCACTAGCGGGGCCTGAAAGGGAGCAGTTCTTC. This codes for CASSSLAGPEREQFF. The chain is built from TRBV9 and TRBJ2-1; 10 nucleotides match TRBD2. The CDR3 sequence is 15 residues long. V lost 4 bases, J lost 10 bases, and 11 bases stayed unmatched. Germline V gene lookup returns CDR1 SGDLS and CDR2 YYNGEE.

Turning to this clone: This sequence may be a read error, since a much larger clone differs from it by one base. The V call is TRBV24-1, the J call TRBJ1-2; a possible D gene is TRBD1 (5 bases). Germline V CDR1 and CDR2: KGHDR, SFDVKD. V was clipped by 5 bases and J by 6 bases, with 18 bases between them. The CDR3 spans 15 residues. This CDR3 reads CATSAWERQIHGYTF. The DNA of the CDR3 is TGTGCCACCAGTGCCTGGGAGAGACAGATCCATGGCTACACCTTC.

The chain has TRBV3-1 (or the pseudogene TRBV3-2) and TRBJ1-5; TRBD1 agrees at 8 bases. Germline-derived CDR1 and CDR2 are LGHDT and YNNKEL (reference sequence). This CDR3 contains 16 residues. After removal of 4 bases from V and 4 bases from J, the junction contained 9 bases not matched to a gene. CDR3 DNA: TGTGCCAGCAGCCGACTGGTAAGGACAGGGAATCAGCCCCAGCATTTT. Protein: CASSRLVRTGNQPQHF.

CDR3 sequence (DNA): TGTGCCAGCAGTAAGACAGGGAATGGCTACACCTTC. Its translation: CASSKTGNGYTF. V usage is TRBV28 and J usage is TRBJ1-2; 7 bases are shared with TRBD1. Germline V gives CDR1 MDHEN, CDR2 SYDVKM. With V trimmed by 5 bases and J by 6 bases, 3 bases remained unmatched. The CDR3 loop spans 12 amino acids.

V is TRBV6-2 or TRBV6-3 and J is TRBJ2-5; D uncertain. The germline CDR1 and CDR2 sequences are MNHEY and SVGEGT. This CDR3 spans 13 amino acids. Deletions cut 4 bases from V and 3 bases from J, with 9 bases between. CDR3 bases: TGTGCCAGCAGTTTCGGCCAAAAAGAGACCCAGTACTTC. It specifies CASSFGQKETQYF.

This clone appeared a single time. The gene calls are TRBV10-2 and TRBJ2-7; D is ambiguous. V shed 4 bases and J shed 7 bases, with 11 bases lying between them. Looked up from germline, CDR1 is WSHSY and CDR2 is SAAADI. This CDR3 is 12 amino acids long. The CDR3 DNA follows: TGCGCCAGCAGTGTGGCTCTGGGGGAGCAGTACTTC. This encodes CASSVALGEQYF.

The rearrangement links TRBV5-5 to TRBJ2-2; D is perhaps TRBD2 (5 bases). Per germline, CDR1 SGHKS and CDR2 YYEKEE (reference sequence). V was pared by 2 bases and J by 5 bases, with 10 bases between. This CDR3 region has 14 residues. DNA for the CDR3: TGTGCCAGCAGCTTTTGGACTGAAACCGGGGAGCTGTTTTTT. It is translated as CASSFWTETGELFF. The full variable domain, its missing parts supplied by reference TRBV5-5 and TRBJ2-2, is DAGVTQSPTHLIKTRGQQVTLRCSPISGHKSVSWYQQVLGQGPQFIFQYYEKEERGRGNFPDRFSARQFPNYSSELNVNALLLGDSALYLCASSFWTETGELFFGEGSRLTVL.

The V gene is TRBV12-3 or TRBV12-4, the J gene TRBJ2-1, with D possibly being TRBD2 (6 bases). V gave up 1 base and J gave up 8 bases, with 9 bases separating them. The CDR3 sequence is 13 residues long. The CDR3 region is CASSLVGGDEQFF. The CDR3 bases are TGTGCCAGCAGTTTAGTCGGAGGGGATGAGCAGTTCTTC.

This chain uses TRBV6-5 with TRBJ2-2, with no clear D. The V gene lost 5 bases and the J gene lost 5 bases, with 12 bases spanning the gap. The length of the CDR3 is 14 residues. From germline, CDR1 is MNHEY and CDR2 SVGAGI. The CDR3 loop is CASSTHRATGELFF. For the CDR3, the DNA is TGTGCCAGCAGTACCCACAGAGCTACCGGGGAGCTGTTTTTT.

This clone turned up a few times. V is TRBV18 and J is TRBJ2-7; 8 bases map to TRBD1. The CDR3 loop spans 14 amino acids. J was trimmed by 1 base and V by 6 bases; bases with no gene match: 5. Germline V gene lookup returns CDR1 KGHSH and CDR2 LQKENI. This CDR3 is CASSPGTGSYEQYF. The CDR3 DNA reads as TGTGCCAGCTCTCCCGGGACAGGATCCTACGAGCAGTACTTC. The full variable domain, its missing parts supplied by reference TRBV18 and TRBJ2-7, is NAGVMQNPRHLVRRRGQEARLRCSPMKGHSHVYWYRQLPEEGLKFMVYLQKENIIDESGMPKERFSAEFPKEGPSILRIQQVVRGDSAAYFCASSPGTGSYEQYFGPGTRLTVT.